The 32 T cell receptor beta chains listed next were all sequenced from one sample in a study of T cells in Graves' hyperthyroidism and ophthalmopathy. The CDR3 regions of TCR beta were amplified from RNA transcripts. The HTBI primer set served for first-round RT-PCR of the TCR CDR3. Each CDR3 protein gets one entry after TCRdb re-called the multiplex PCR reads with MiXCR. The table has 300,000 to 400,000 distinct CDR3 sequences, around 20% seen once. Sequencing was done on a sample of blood. These receptors were taken from a woman in her 50s with Graves' hyperthyroidism.

This clonotype was detected many times. The V and J genes are TRBV3-1 and TRBJ2-7; no clear D gene. The ends were cut back, 1 base at V and 5 bases at J, with 9 bases in the middle. The CDR3 has 13 residues. In germline, CDR1 is LGHDT, CDR2 YNNKEL (reference sequence). CDR3 sequence (DNA): TGTGCCAGCAGCCAAGGGAACACCCACGAGCAGTACTTC. It codes for CASSQGNTHEQYF.

The V gene is TRBV10-3, the J gene TRBJ2-7, with TRBD1 identical over 8 bases. The V and J ends lost 4 bases and 3 bases, in that order; junction bases with no gene match: 2. Germline CDR1 reads ENHRY; CDR2 reads SYGVKD. The CDR3 totals 13 residues. The CDR3: CAISGGQGYEQYF. The CDR3 nucleotides are TGTGCCATCAGTGGCGGACAGGGCTACGAGCAGTACTTC.

V and J are TRBV7-9 and TRBJ1-3; TRBD1 matches at 7 bases. The CDR3 extends over 24 amino acids. Germline loops: CDR1 SEHNR, CDR2 FQNEAQ (reference sequence). V gave up 3 bases and J gave up 1 base; unmatched junction bases: 30. The CDR3 DNA follows: TGTGCCAGCAGCTTCTATCGGTCCCCCTTTCCGGCCAGGGGGGGGATTTGGTCTGGAAACACCATATATTTT. Its protein product is CASSFYRSPFPARGGIWSGNTIYF.

This clonotype was recorded at least ten times. J is TRBJ2-3 and V is TRBV20-1, with 8 bases that match TRBD2. The CDR3 has 13 residues. CDR1 and CDR2 from the germline V gene are DFQATT and SNEGSKA (reference sequence). V lost 2 bases and J lost 6; bases outside the gene matches: 4. The CDR3 sequence: CSARPGGKDTQYF. The CDR3 region has the DNA TGCAGTGCTAGACCGGGGGGGAAGGATACGCAGTATTTT.

This clonotype was picked up many times. The V gene is TRBV28, the J gene TRBJ1-5, with D perhaps TRBD1 (5 bases). The CDR3 spans 17 residues. Germline CDR1 reads MDHEN; CDR2 reads SYDVKM. V lost 6 bases to trimming and J lost 2 bases, with 20 bases between them. The CDR3 loop is CASSHPGQGDGNQPQHF. In DNA, the CDR3 is TGTGCCAGCAGCCATCCGGGGCAGGGTGACGGCAATCAGCCCCAGCATTTT.

This chain connects TRBV5-1 to TRBJ2-5; D gene unclear. CDR1 is SGHRS, CDR2 YFSETQ, per germline. V gave up 0 bases and J gave up 10 bases, with 10 bases separating them. The CDR3 is made up of 12 amino acids. Written as DNA, the CDR3 is TGCGCCAGCAGCTTGGAAGGAAATAACCAGTACTTC. Translation: CASSLEGNNQYF.

There are many counts of this clonotype. This chain uses TRBV27 with TRBJ2-3; 8 positions match TRBD1. Germline V lookup: CDR1 MNHEY, CDR2 SMNVEV (reference sequence). V was clipped by 6 bases and J by 0 bases; unmatched bases: 5. This CDR3 is built from 15 residues. The chain's CDR3 is CASRYRGASTDTQYF. CDR3 DNA: TGTGCCAGCAGATACAGGGGGGCTAGCACAGATACGCAGTATTTT.

This clonotype was seen many times. The chain has TRBV19 and TRBJ1-1; 7 bases agree with TRBD1. The V gene's germline CDR1 is LNHDA and CDR2 SQIVND (reference sequence). The CDR3 has 14 residues. Trimming at V came to 6 bases and at J to 6 bases, leaving 10 bases not matched to a gene. The CDR3 is CASSRRQGNSEAFF. The CDR3 DNA reads TGTGCCAGTAGCAGACGACAGGGTAATTCTGAAGCTTTCTTT.

This clonotype was seen ten or more times. This sequence joins TRBV28 and TRBJ2-4; 7 nucleotides align to TRBD2. V lost 2 bases and J lost 4; bases outside the gene matches: 5. Looked up from germline, CDR1 is MDHEN and CDR2 is SYDVKM. The CDR3 runs to 15 residues. The CDR3 nucleotides read TGTGCCAGCAGTTTAGGGGCTAGCGGTAAAAACATTCAGTACTTC. Translated, it gives CASSLGASGKNIQYF.

Many counts were recorded for this clonotype. In nucleotides, the CDR3 is TGTGCCAGCTCACCACGGGGACAGCCGAACACTGAAGCTTTCTTT. The encoded protein is CASSPRGQPNTEAFF. The genes are TRBV18 and TRBJ1-1; 7 positions agree with TRBD1. Trimming cost V 1 base and J 1 base; bases outside gene matches: 3. Germline V gene data show CDR1 as KGHSH and CDR2 as LQKENI. The CDR3 runs to 15 residues.

This clonotype appeared a few times. This rearrangement joins TRBV13 to TRBJ2-5, with 7 bases fitting TRBD2. With V trimmed by 8 bases and J by 4 bases, 10 bases remained unmatched. Germline CDR1 and CDR2: PRHDT and FYEKMQ (reference sequence). There are 14 residues in the CDR3. CDR3 region: CASSTRREGETQYF. CDR3 DNA sequence: TGTGCCAGCTCGACTCGGAGGGAGGGAGAGACCCAGTACTTC.

This clonotype was recorded many times. This sequence joins TRBV9 and TRBJ2-1; 8 nucleotides match TRBD2. V was clipped by 4 bases and J by 0 bases; unmatched bases: 6. Germline values: CDR1 SGDLS, CDR2 YYNGEE. The CDR3 extends over 16 amino acids. The CDR3: CASSMRLASSYNEQFF. The CDR3 DNA reads TGTGCCAGCAGCATGAGACTAGCGAGCTCCTACAATGAGCAGTTCTTC.

The sample holds many counts of this clonotype. The chain has TRBV3-1 and TRBJ2-1, with D possibly called TRBD1 or TRBD2 (5 bases each). The CDR3 covers 17 residues. V was clipped by 0 bases and J by 0 bases, with 12 bases between them. Germline CDR1 and CDR2: LGHDT and YNNKEL (reference sequence). CDR3 sequence: CASSQDEGTSSYNEQFF. The CDR3 DNA reads as TGTGCCAGCAGCCAAGATGAGGGGACGAGCTCCTACAATGAGCAGTTCTTC.

This clonotype was counted many times. This chain connects TRBV25-1 to TRBJ2-7; 8 bases map to TRBD1. This CDR3 comprises 14 residues. CDR1 is MGHDK, CDR2 SYGVNS, per germline. V shed 2 bases, J shed 4 bases, and the junction held 4 bases outside the gene matches. The CDR3: CASSEPGQAYEQYF. For the CDR3, the DNA is TGTGCCAGCAGTGAACCGGGACAGGCTTACGAGCAGTACTTC.

This clonotype was observed a handful of times. The chain has TRBV10-2 and TRBJ2-3; perhaps TRBD1 as D (5 bases). The CDR3 is made up of 14 amino acids. Trimming cost V 3 bases and J 0 bases, with 7 bases left between them. From germline, CDR1 is WSHSY and CDR2 SAAADI. DNA of the CDR3: TGCGCCAGCAGTGATACAGGAAGCACAGATACGCAGTATTTT. This gives the protein CASSDTGSTDTQYF.

The rearrangement links TRBV20-1 to TRBJ2-1; perhaps D is TRBD1 or TRBD2 (5 bases each). CDR1 is DFQATT, CDR2 SNEGSKA, per germline (reference sequence). The length of the CDR3 is 14 residues. Trimming cost V 0 bases and J 10 bases, with 16 bases left between them. In nucleotides, the CDR3 is TGCAGTGCTAGAGAGACTTCCGGGACCCCAGAGCAGTTCTTC. Translated: CSARETSGTPEQFF.

This clonotype was recorded many times. The CDR3 bases are TGTGCTAGTGGTTTGGTTTTCGGGGGCGGCATGAACACTGAAGCTTTCTTT. The encoded protein is CASGLVFGGGMNTEAFF. The rearrangement uses TRBV12-5 and TRBJ1-1; a weak D match, TRBD1 (6 bases). Germline V gives CDR1 LGHNT, CDR2 FRNRAP. V was clipped by 0 bases and J by 0 bases, with 14 bases between them. The CDR3 consists of 17 residues.

This clonotype was counted ten times or more. V gene TRBV3-1 combines with J gene TRBJ2-1; 7 positions agree with TRBD2. With V trimmed by 0 bases and J by 8 bases, 7 bases remained unmatched. This CDR3 has 15 amino acids. Germline V gives CDR1 LGHDT, CDR2 YNNKEL (reference sequence). Written as DNA, the CDR3 is TGTGCCAGCAGCCAAGATAGAAGAACTAGCGATGAGCAGTTCTTC. It specifies CASSQDRRTSDEQFF.

The rearrangement uses TRBV9 and TRBJ1-2, with 7 nucleotides matching TRBD1. CDR3 length equals 14 residues. Germline V gives CDR1 SGDLS, CDR2 YYNGEE. V trimming: 0 bases; J trimming: 5 bases; junction bases outside the gene matches: 4. The CDR3 sequence: CASSVGAGQYGYTF. DNA of the CDR3: TGTGCCAGCAGCGTAGGGGCGGGACAGTATGGCTACACCTTC.

This clonotype was seen more than once but under ten times. This chain joins TRBV5-1 and TRBJ2-1; D might be TRBD2 (6 bases). The V end lost 4 bases, the J end lost 9 bases, and 11 bases lay between the germline ends. CDR3 length: 12 amino acids. Germline V CDR1 and CDR2: SGHRS, YFSETQ. In DNA form, the CDR3 reads TGCGCCAGCAGCCGACTAGTTGCTGAGCAGTTCTTC. Protein sequence: CASSRLVAEQFF.

This clonotype was seen at least ten times. The CDR3 DNA reads as TGTGCCAGCAGCCAAGAGGGGGGACTAGCGGGAGGAGCGAACATTCAGTACTTC. It codes for CASSQEGGLAGGANIQYF. The rearrangement links TRBV3-1 to TRBJ2-4, with 15 bases fitting TRBD2. The CDR3 spans 18 residues. V trimming: 0 bases; J trimming: 7 bases; junction bases outside the gene matches: 7. In germline, CDR1 is LGHDT, CDR2 YNNKEL (reference sequence).

The table lists this clonotype with many counts. The chain couples TRBV2 to TRBJ2-5; D is unclear. The CDR3 has 12 residues. The V gene's germline CDR1 is SNHLY and CDR2 FYNNEI. Between the trimmed V and J ends, which lost 1 base and 1 base, there was a span of 1 base. The CDR3 nucleotides read TGTGCCAGCAGTGAAGGCCAAGAGACCCAGTACTTC. Protein product: CASSEGQETQYF.

This clonotype has just a few counts. V gene TRBV27 combines with J gene TRBJ1-4, with 7 bases that match TRBD1. With 3 bases clipped from V and 7 bases from J, the junction kept 2 bases outside the gene matches. The CDR3 is 13 residues long. Germline CDR1 reads MNHEY; CDR2 reads SMNVEV (reference sequence). In DNA form, the CDR3 reads TGTGCCAGCAGTTTGACAGGGTTTGAAAAACTGTTTTTT. It codes for CASSLTGFEKLFF.

The sample holds many counts of this clonotype. This chain links TRBV30 with TRBJ1-2, with D tentatively TRBD1 (5 bases). In germline, CDR1 is GTSNPN, CDR2 SVGIG (reference sequence). The length of the CDR3 is 13 residues. Trimming removed 0 bases from V and 6 bases from J, with 11 bases in between. The CDR3 DNA is TGTGCCTGGAGTGTAAGGACACCCCATGGCTACACCTTC. It is translated as CAWSVRTPHGYTF.

Ten or more counts support this clonotype. CDR3 sequence (DNA): TGTGCCAGCAGCTTAGTGACTAGTCTTCAGACCCAGTACTTC. It translates to CASSLVTSLQTQYF. The chain combines TRBV7-9 with TRBJ2-5; D is possibly TRBD2 (6 bases). CDR3 length: 14 residues. Between the trimmed V and J ends, which lost 1 base and 6 bases, there was a span of 12 bases. Germline values: CDR1 SEHNR, CDR2 FQNEAQ (reference sequence). Combining the CDR3 with reference TRBV7-9 and TRBJ2-5 gives the whole variable domain DTGVSQNPRHKITKRGQNVTFRCDPISEHNRLYWYRQTLGQGPEFLTYFQNEAQLEKSRLLSDRFSAERPKGSFSTLEIQRTEQGDSAMYLCASSLVTSLQTQYFGPGTRLLVL.

This clonotype was counted at least ten times. V and J are TRBV5-1 and TRBJ2-7; 8 nucleotides align to TRBD2. The V gene end was trimmed by 1 base and the J gene end by 2 bases; junction bases not matched to a gene: 5. There are 15 residues in the CDR3. Looked up from germline, CDR1 is SGHRS and CDR2 is YFSETQ. The CDR3 bases are TGCGCCAGCAGCTTGCTTAGCGGGAATACCTACGAGCAGTACTTC. Translated: CASSLLSGNTYEQYF. Together with reference TRBV5-1 and TRBJ2-7, the CDR3 gives the full variable domain: KAGVTQTPRYLIKTRGQQVTLSCSPISGHRSVSWYQQTPGQGLQFLFEYFSETQRNKGNFPGRFSGRQFSNSRSEMNVSTLELGDSALYLCASSLLSGNTYEQYFGPGTRLTVT.

At least ten counts were recorded for this clonotype. The genes are TRBV5-1 and TRBJ2-3; D ambiguous. Germline CDR1 and CDR2: SGHRS and YFSETQ. The CDR3 extends over 13 amino acids. Trimming cost V 5 bases and J 2 bases, with 9 bases left between them. As DNA, the CDR3 is TGCGCCAGCAGGGACGGATACACAGATACGCAGTATTTT. As protein: CASRDGYTDTQYF. Complete variable domain (other parts from reference TRBV5-1 and TRBJ2-3): KAGVTQTPRYLIKTRGQQVTLSCSPISGHRSVSWYQQTPGQGLQFLFEYFSETQRNKGNFPGRFSGRQFSNSRSEMNVSTLELGDSALYLCASRDGYTDTQYFGPGTRLTVL.

This clonotype turned up a few times. This chain connects TRBV30 to TRBJ2-5; D call uncertain. The CDR3 runs to 12 residues. The V gene lost 0 bases and the J gene lost 5 bases, with 7 bases spanning the gap. Per the germline V gene, CDR1 is GTSNPN and CDR2 is SVGIG (reference sequence). The DNA for the CDR3 is TGTGCCTGGAGTGTATTGCCGGAGACCCAGTACTTC. It translates to CAWSVLPETQYF.

In its sample, this clonotype was seen many times. The chain combines TRBV7-8 with TRBJ2-1; possibly TRBD1 for D (5 bases). V was pared by 3 bases and J by 8 bases, with 11 bases between. Germline V gives CDR1 SGHVS, CDR2 FQNEAQ. CDR3 length: 13 amino acids. CDR3 DNA: TGTGCCAGCAGCTTGGTTAGGGGCTATGAGCAGTTCTTC. Protein: CASSLVRGYEQFF.

This clonotype was counted a few times. The chain carries TRBV19 and TRBJ1-1, with D unclear. The CDR3 sequence is 15 residues long. Trimming took off 0 bases at V and 0 bases at J, with 8 bases between the two ends. Germline V lookup: CDR1 LNHDA, CDR2 SQIVND (reference sequence). CDR3: CASSIDGPMNTEAFF. The CDR3 nucleotides read TGTGCCAGTAGTATAGACGGACCTATGAACACTGAAGCTTTCTTT. The entire variable domain, with the rest obtained from reference TRBV19 and TRBJ1-1, is as follows: DGGITQSPKYLFRKEGQNVTLSCEQNLNHDAMYWYRQDPGQGLRLIYYSQIVNDFQKGDIAEGYSVSREKKESFPLTVTSAQKNPTAFYLCASSIDGPMNTEAFFGQGTRLTVV.

The chain carries TRBV30 and TRBJ2-6, with D uncertain. The length of the CDR3 is 13 residues. Per germline, CDR1 GTSNPN and CDR2 SVGIG (reference sequence). V was trimmed by 0 bases and J by 1 base, leaving 1 base between them. The CDR3 here is CAWSVSGANVLTF. The CDR3 DNA sequence: TGTGCCTGGAGTGTATCTGGGGCCAACGTCCTGACTTTC.

This clonotype was seen many times. The genes are TRBV2 and TRBJ1-4; D remains ambiguous. The V gene lost 0 bases and the J gene lost 7 bases, with 12 bases spanning the gap. Germline CDR1 reads SNHLY; CDR2 reads FYNNEI. CDR3 length equals 15 residues. This CDR3 is CASSEAGTLSEKLFF. The CDR3 DNA is TGTGCCAGCAGTGAAGCCGGTACCCTGAGTGAAAAACTGTTTTTT.